The subject of this entry is one T cell receptor (beta chain). What it binds is not known. V was trimmed by 2 bases and J by 12 bases, leaving 12 bases between them. The CDR3 sequence is 12 residues long. Germline V lookup: CDR1 LGHNA, CDR2 YSLEER. This entry belongs to a study of OX40 agonist ivuxolimab in advanced cancers. Study background: Participants, 75% to 85% male, averaged about 56 years of age, ranging from roughly 23 to 90.

Some clones are missing from TCRdb's copy, which holds only in-frame ones; the method was immunoSEQ multiplex PCR. The table has 57,000 or so clones, about 89% seen once. Broader study findings: With doses of 0.1-3.0 mg/kg, partial responders showed among the lowest clonal expansion.

This receptor was identified in an adult with an advanced solid tumor such as melanoma, head and neck, liver or kidney cancer. This chain joins TRBV4-3 and TRBJ2-3; D is perhaps TRBD2 (5 bases). The source was CD4+ or CD8+ T cells sorted from blood, collected in a trial of the OX40 agonist ivuxolimab. The CDR3 region is CASSQSLGNQYF. CDR3 DNA sequence: TGCGCCAGCAGCCAATCACTAGGAAATCAGTATTTT.